A selection of T cell receptor beta chains follows, all from one sample in a study of blood T cell repertoires in COVID-19. Here immunoSEQ multiplex PCR was the method, and the copy in TCRdb shows in-frame clones only, minus some. The sample carries more than 150,000 clones, approximately 81% recorded once. Source material: peripheral blood. These receptors were obtained from a man aged 18-30 years with active or convalescent COVID-19. CDR3s include the opening cysteine and the closing phenylalanine or tryptophan. Fields, in order: J gene, D gene, clone size, V gene, CDR3 protein, CDR3 DNA. The D gene is left open where the match is weak. Clone size appears in some rows only: once, few, many, or a class for an expanded clone.

j_call: TRBJ2-7
d_call: NA
clone_size: NA
v_call: TRBV5-6
cdr3_aa: CASSPQGPFYEQYF
cdr3_nt: TGTGCCAGCAGCCCACAGGGACCCTTCTACGAGCAGTACTTC

j_call: TRBJ1-1
d_call: NA
clone_size: NA
v_call: TRBV7-2
cdr3_aa: CASSLETLNTEAFF
cdr3_nt: TGTGCCAGCAGCTTAGAGACATTGAACACTGAAGCTTTCTTT

j_call: TRBJ2-7
d_call: NA
clone_size: NA
v_call: TRBV12-3/TRBV12-4
cdr3_aa: CASSFRGLNEQYF
cdr3_nt: TGTGCCAGCAGTTTTAGGGGGTTGAACGAGCAGTACTTC

j_call: TRBJ1-4
d_call: NA
clone_size: NA
v_call: TRBV9
cdr3_aa: CASSVTGIGEKLFF
cdr3_nt: TGTGCCAGCAGCGTAACCGGGATTGGTGAAAAACTGTTTTTT

j_call: TRBJ2-1
d_call: TRBD2
clone_size: NA
v_call: TRBV11-3
cdr3_aa: CASSLFLAGINEQFF
cdr3_nt: TGTGCCAGCAGCTTGTTTCTAGCGGGGATCAATGAGCAGTTCTTC

j_call: TRBJ2-5
d_call: TRBD1
clone_size: NA
v_call: TRBV5-1
cdr3_aa: CASSLATGVGETQYF
cdr3_nt: TGCGCCAGCAGCTTGGCGACAGGGGTTGGGGAGACCCAGTACTTC

j_call: TRBJ2-3
d_call: TRBD2
clone_size: NA
v_call: TRBV5-4
cdr3_aa: CASSPTLTSGGLSTDTQYF
cdr3_nt: TGTGCCAGCAGCCCGACTTTGACTAGCGGGGGGCTAAGCACAGATACGCAGTATTTT

j_call: TRBJ2-1
d_call: TRBD2
clone_size: NA
v_call: TRBV19
cdr3_aa: CATALAGGLPSSYNEQFF
cdr3_nt: TGTGCCACCGCCCTAGCGGGAGGTCTCCCGAGCTCCTACAATGAGCAGTTCTTC

j_call: TRBJ1-3
d_call: NA
clone_size: NA
v_call: TRBV19
cdr3_aa: CASSIQGGRTGNTIYF
cdr3_nt: TGTGCCAGTAGTATCCAGGGAGGACGAACTGGAAACACCATATATTTT

j_call: TRBJ2-3
d_call: TRBD1
clone_size: NA
v_call: TRBV15
cdr3_aa: CATSIRQGSSTDTQYF
cdr3_nt: TGTGCCACCAGCATCAGACAGGGGTCCTCGACAGATACGCAGTATTTT

j_call: TRBJ2-3
d_call: TRBD2
clone_size: NA
v_call: TRBV11-3
cdr3_aa: CASSPRRTSGGDTQYF
cdr3_nt: TGTGCCAGCAGCCCCCGACGGACTAGCGGGGGAGATACGCAGTATTTT

j_call: TRBJ2-7
d_call: NA
clone_size: NA
v_call: TRBV19
cdr3_aa: CASSMATASSYEQYF
cdr3_nt: TGTGCCAGTAGTATGGCGACGGCTAGCTCCTACGAGCAGTACTTC

j_call: TRBJ2-7
d_call: TRBD2
clone_size: NA
v_call: TRBV7-2
cdr3_aa: CASSLAGQYEQYF
cdr3_nt: TGTGCCAGCAGTCTAGCGGGACAGTACGAGCAGTACTTC

j_call: TRBJ1-3
d_call: TRBD1
clone_size: NA
v_call: TRBV6-5
cdr3_aa: CASSYSNQGAGNTIYF
cdr3_nt: TGTGCCAGCAGTTACTCGAATCAGGGGGCGGGAAACACCATATATTTT

j_call: TRBJ1-2
d_call: NA
clone_size: once
v_call: TRBV19
cdr3_aa: CASSKNRVGGLDYGYTF
cdr3_nt: TGTGCCAGTAGTAAAAACAGGGTAGGAGGTTTGGACTATGGCTACACCTTC

j_call: TRBJ2-1
d_call: NA
clone_size: once
v_call: TRBV3-1/TRBV3-2
cdr3_aa: CASSQALNEQFF
cdr3_nt: TGTGCCAGCAGCCAAGCCCTGAATGAGCAGTTCTTC

j_call: TRBJ2-7
d_call: NA
clone_size: medium-sized
v_call: TRBV6-2/TRBV6-3
cdr3_aa: CASSYGESSYEQYF
cdr3_nt: TGTGCCAGCAGTTACGGAGAGTCATCCTACGAGCAGTACTTC

j_call: TRBJ2-5
d_call: TRBD1
clone_size: NA
v_call: TRBV27
cdr3_aa: CASSISGTGKETQYF
cdr3_nt: TGTGCCAGCAGCATAAGTGGGACAGGAAAAGAGACCCAGTACTTC

j_call: TRBJ2-7
d_call: TRBD2
clone_size: NA
v_call: TRBV5-1
cdr3_aa: CASSGSGRGYEQYF
cdr3_nt: TGCGCCAGCAGCGGTAGCGGGAGGGGCTACGAGCAGTACTTC

j_call: TRBJ1-5
d_call: NA
clone_size: NA
v_call: TRBV3-1/TRBV3-2
cdr3_aa: CASSQGAVQPQHF
cdr3_nt: TGTGCCAGCAGCCAAGGAGCGGTCCAGCCCCAGCATTTT